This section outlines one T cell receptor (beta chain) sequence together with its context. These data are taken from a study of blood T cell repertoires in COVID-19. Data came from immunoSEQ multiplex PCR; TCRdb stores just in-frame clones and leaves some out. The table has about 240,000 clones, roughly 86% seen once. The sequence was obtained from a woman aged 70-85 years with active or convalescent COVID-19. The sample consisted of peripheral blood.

As DNA, the CDR3 is TGTGCCAGCAGCCCCTTCCAGGGGGTAAAAGCTTTCTTT. Translating it yields CASSPFQGVKAFF. This chain uses TRBV5-8 with TRBJ1-1; TRBD1 matches at 7 bases. Germline V gene lookup returns CDR1 SGHTS and CDR2 YDEGEE. Trimming took 4 bases from V and 9 from J; bases not matched to a gene: 9. The CDR3 sequence is 13 residues long.